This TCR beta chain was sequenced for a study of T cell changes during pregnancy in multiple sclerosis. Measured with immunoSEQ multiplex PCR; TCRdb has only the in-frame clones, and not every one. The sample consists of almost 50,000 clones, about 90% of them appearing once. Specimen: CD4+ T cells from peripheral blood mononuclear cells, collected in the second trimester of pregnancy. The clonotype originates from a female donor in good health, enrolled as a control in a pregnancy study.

The CDR3 DNA reads TGTGCCAGCAGGCTATACAGGAGCTCCTACAATGAGCAGTTCTTC. As protein: CASRLYRSSYNEQFF. This sequence joins TRBV11-2 and TRBJ2-1; a possible D gene is TRBD1 (5 bases). Germline V gives CDR1 SGHAT, CDR2 FQNNGV. The CDR3 has 15 residues. The V gene lost 6 bases and the J gene lost 0 bases, with 12 bases spanning the gap.